This T cell receptor (beta chain) is from a study of shared clonotypes between healthy human individuals. The CDR3 has 14 amino acids. The ends were cut back, 4 bases at V and 1 base at J, with 9 bases in the middle. The germline gives CDR1 MGHRA, CDR2 YSYEKL. Across several immunoSEQ plates, the genomic DNA of each subset was split evenly. Profiled with immunoSEQ multiplex PCR; TCRdb holds only in-frame clones, not every one. Among about 1 million clones, more than 60% were seen once, and the ten largest hold about 1.5%. The specimen sequenced was memory CD4+ T cells sorted from blood. As for subset: CD45RA-negative fraction. The receptor comes from a man aged 18-30 years in good health. The chain uses TRBV4-1 and TRBJ2-3; D may correspond to TRBD1 or TRBD2 (5 bases each). The CDR3 bases are TGCGCCAGCAGCCCCGGGGACCGCACAGATACGCAGTATTTT. Protein: CASSPGDRTDTQYF.